This T cell receptor (beta chain) was sequenced in a study of response to subunit inactivated influenza vaccine. General observations from the study: A suggestion made by the authors is that each seasonal influenza vaccination recruits few new T cells.

In this sample, this clonotype turned up many times. Its antigen is unidentified. TCRdb itself ran the RT-PCR reads through MiXCR, one entry per CDR3 protein. The sample has 800,000 to 1,000,000 distinct CDR3 sequences, around 20% seen once. This clonotype originated in a man over 45 who received an inactivated influenza vaccine. The sequencing here drew on PBMCs from blood, taken more than 4 days after vaccination.

The CDR3 is CASSLSWLGIQETQYF. CDR3 sequence (DNA): TGTGCCAGCAGTTTGTCGTGGTTGGGCATTCAAGAGACCCAGTACTTC. The genes are TRBV28 and TRBJ2-5; D is uncertain. Trimming pared 3 bases from V and 2 bases from J, leaving 16 bases between. The CDR3 contains 16 residues. CDR1 is MDHEN, CDR2 SYDVKM, per germline.